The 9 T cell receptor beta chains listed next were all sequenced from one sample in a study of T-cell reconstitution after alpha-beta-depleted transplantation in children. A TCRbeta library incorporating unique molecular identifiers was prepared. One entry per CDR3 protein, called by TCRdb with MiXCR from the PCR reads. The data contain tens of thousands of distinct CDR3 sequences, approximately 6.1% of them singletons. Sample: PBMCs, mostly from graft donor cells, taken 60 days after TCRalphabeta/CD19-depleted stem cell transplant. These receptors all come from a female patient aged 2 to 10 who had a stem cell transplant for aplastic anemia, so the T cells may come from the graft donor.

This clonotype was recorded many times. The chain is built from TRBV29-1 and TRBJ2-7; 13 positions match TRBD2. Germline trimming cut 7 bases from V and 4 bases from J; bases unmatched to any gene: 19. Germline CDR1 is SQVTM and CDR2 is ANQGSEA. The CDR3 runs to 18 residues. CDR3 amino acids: CSAVRTSGSMRKVYEQYF. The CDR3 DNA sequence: TGCAGCGCCGTTAGGACTAGCGGGAGTATGCGAAAAGTATACGAGCAGTACTTC.

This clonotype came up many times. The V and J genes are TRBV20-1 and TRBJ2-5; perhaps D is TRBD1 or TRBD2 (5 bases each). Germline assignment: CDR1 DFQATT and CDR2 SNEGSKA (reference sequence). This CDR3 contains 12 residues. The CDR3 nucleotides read TGCAGGCCAAGTTTAGGGGAGAAGACCCAGTACTTC. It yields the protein CRPSLGEKTQYF.

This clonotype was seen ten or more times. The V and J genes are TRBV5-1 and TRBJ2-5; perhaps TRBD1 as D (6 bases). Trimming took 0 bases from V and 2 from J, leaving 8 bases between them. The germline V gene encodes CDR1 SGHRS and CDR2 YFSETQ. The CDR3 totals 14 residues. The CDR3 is CASSLAGTQETQYF. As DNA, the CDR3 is TGCGCCAGCAGCTTGGCCGGGACACAAGAGACCCAGTACTTC.

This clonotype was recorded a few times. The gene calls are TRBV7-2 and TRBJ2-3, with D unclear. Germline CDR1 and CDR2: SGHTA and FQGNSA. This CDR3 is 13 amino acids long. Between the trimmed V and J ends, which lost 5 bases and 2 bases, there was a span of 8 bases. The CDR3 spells CASSNFVTDTQYF. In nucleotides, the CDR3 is TGTGCCAGCAGCAACTTCGTCACAGATACGCAGTATTTT.

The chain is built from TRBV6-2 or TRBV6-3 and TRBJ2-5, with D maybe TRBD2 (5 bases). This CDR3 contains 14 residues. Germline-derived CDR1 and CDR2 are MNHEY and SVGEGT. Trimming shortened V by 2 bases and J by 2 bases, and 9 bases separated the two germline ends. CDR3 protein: CASSYREQQETQYF. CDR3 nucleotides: TGTGCCAGCAGTTACAGGGAGCAACAAGAGACCCAGTACTTC.

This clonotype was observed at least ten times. CDR3 loop: CSVGQGASFTGELFF. For the CDR3, the DNA is TGCAGCGTTGGACAGGGGGCGAGCTTCACCGGGGAGCTGTTTTTT. The gene calls are TRBV29-1 and TRBJ2-2; TRBD1 matches 10 bases. The CDR3 has 15 amino acids. Germline CDR1 is SQVTM and CDR2 is ANQGSEA. V lost 4 bases and J lost 4; bases outside the gene matches: 6.

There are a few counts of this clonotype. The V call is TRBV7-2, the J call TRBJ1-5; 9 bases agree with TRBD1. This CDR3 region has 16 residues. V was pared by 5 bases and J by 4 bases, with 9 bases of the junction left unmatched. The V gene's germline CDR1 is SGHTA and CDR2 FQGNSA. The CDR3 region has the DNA TGTGCCAGCAGCCGAGGGACAGGGCGGGGGAATCAGCCCCAGCATTTT. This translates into CASSRGTGRGNQPQHF.

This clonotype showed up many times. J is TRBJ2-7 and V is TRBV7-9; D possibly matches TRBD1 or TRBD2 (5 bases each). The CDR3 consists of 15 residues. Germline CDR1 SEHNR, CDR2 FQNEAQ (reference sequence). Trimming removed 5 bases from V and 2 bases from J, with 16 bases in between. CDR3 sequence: CASSIERDLPYEQYF. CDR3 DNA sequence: TGTGCCAGCAGCATCGAAAGGGACCTACCCTACGAGCAGTACTTC.

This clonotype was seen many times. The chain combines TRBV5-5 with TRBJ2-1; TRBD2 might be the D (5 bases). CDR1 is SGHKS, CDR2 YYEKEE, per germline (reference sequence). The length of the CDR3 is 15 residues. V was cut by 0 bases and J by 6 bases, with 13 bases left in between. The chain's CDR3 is CASSLELAVRNEQFF. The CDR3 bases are TGTGCCAGCAGCTTGGAGCTAGCTGTCCGCAATGAGCAGTTCTTC.